One sample yielded the 20 T cell receptor beta chains listed below, sequenced in a study of CD8 T cells in Susac syndrome. Random hexamers primed reverse transcription of about 0.45 to 1 ug RNA. TCRdb passed the immunoSEQ multiplex PCR reads through MiXCR, listing each CDR3 protein once. The table lists approximately 130,000 distinct CDR3 sequences, about 93% of them singletons. The sample taken for sequencing was CD8+ T cells from PBMCs. These receptors originate from a human donor with multiple sclerosis.

This chain links TRBV6-5 with TRBJ2-5, with D hard to call. V was pared by 6 bases and J by 4 bases, with 15 bases between. Germline-derived CDR1 and CDR2 are MNHEY and SVGAGI. This CDR3 comprises 14 residues. In DNA form, the CDR3 reads TGTGCCAGCAGCCCCGTGACAAGGTCAGAGACCCAGTACTTC. Translating gives CASSPVTRSETQYF.

The chain carries TRBV12-5 and TRBJ2-3, with D possibly called TRBD1 or TRBD2 (5 bases each). Germline V gene sequence: CDR1 LGHNT, CDR2 FRNRAP. V was shortened by 4 bases and J by 3 bases, with 17 bases between the two germline ends. The CDR3 sequence is 16 residues long. The CDR3 loop is CASGSPLPGPTDTQYF. The CDR3 DNA reads TGTGCTAGTGGTTCCCCACTCCCGGGACCTACAGATACGCAGTATTTT.

The chain couples TRBV28 to TRBJ1-5, with a weak D call TRBD1 (6 bases). Germline V gene data show CDR1 as MDHEN and CDR2 as SYDVKM. The V and J ends lost 1 base and 7 bases respectively, with 23 bases between them. CDR3 length equals 18 residues. The CDR3: CASSLYSGKYRDGQPQHF. The CDR3 nucleotides read TGTGCCAGCAGTTTATACTCCGGGAAATACAGGGATGGACAGCCCCAGCATTTT.

This chain joins TRBV3-1 and TRBJ2-7; perhaps TRBD2 as D (5 bases). Germline values: CDR1 LGHDT, CDR2 YNNKEL (reference sequence). V lost 4 bases and J 0 bases, leaving 10 bases between the germline ends. There are 14 residues in the CDR3. CDR3 region: CASSRAVPSYEQYF. The CDR3 bases are TGTGCCAGCAGCCGAGCGGTTCCCTCCTACGAGCAGTACTTC.

The chain has TRBV9 and TRBJ2-1, with 12 nucleotides matching TRBD2. Germline V gene sequence: CDR1 SGDLS, CDR2 YYNGEE. This CDR3 is built from 18 residues. The junction had 17 bases not matched to a gene; V was cut back by 6 bases and J by 7 bases. The CDR3 region is CASTPGRASGRAENEQFF. As DNA, the CDR3 is TGTGCCAGCACCCCCGGGAGGGCTAGCGGGAGGGCCGAGAATGAGCAGTTCTTC.

The chain is built from TRBV6-1 and TRBJ1-1; TRBD1 is a possible D gene (5 bases). Trimming left V 7 bases short and J 3 bases short, with 9 bases between. Germline V gives CDR1 MNHNS, CDR2 SASEGT. This CDR3 contains 12 residues. The CDR3 loop is CASTWGDTEAFF. As DNA, the CDR3 is TGTGCCAGCACCTGGGGGGACACTGAAGCTTTCTTT.

The gene calls are TRBV4-1 and TRBJ2-2; TRBD1 matches 7 bases. The V and J ends lost 5 bases and 3 bases, in that order; junction bases with no gene match: 6. Germline CDR1 reads MGHRA; CDR2 reads YSYEKL. There are 15 residues in the CDR3. This CDR3 is CASSGRQGDTGELFF. In nucleotides, the CDR3 is TGCGCCAGCAGCGGTCGACAGGGCGACACCGGGGAGCTGTTTTTT.

The chain links TRBV5-1 to TRBJ2-2; D not certain. This CDR3 comprises 14 residues. Looked up from germline, CDR1 is SGHRS and CDR2 is YFSETQ. V lost 0 bases and J lost 3, with 6 bases in between. CDR3: CASSLVADTGELFF. CDR3 in DNA: TGCGCCAGCAGCTTGGTTGCAGACACCGGGGAGCTGTTTTTT. Based on the CDR3 plus reference TRBV5-1 and TRBJ2-2, the full variable domain is KAGVTQTPRYLIKTRGQQVTLSCSPISGHRSVSWYQQTPGQGLQFLFEYFSETQRNKGNFPGRFSGRQFSNSRSEMNVSTLELGDSALYLCASSLVADTGELFFGEGSRLTVL.

The chain employs TRBV7-9 and TRBJ2-1; possibly TRBD1 for D (7 bases). Germline CDR1 and CDR2: SEHNR and FQNEAQ (reference sequence). The ends were cut back, 8 bases at V and 7 bases at J, with 18 bases in the middle. The CDR3 loop spans 14 amino acids. DNA for the CDR3: TGTGCCAGCGGATTTAAACAGGGGACTAATGAGCAGTTCTTC. This gives the protein CASGFKQGTNEQFF.

J is TRBJ1-5 and V is TRBV2; 9 bases map to TRBD1. The CDR3 has 14 amino acids. The germline V gene encodes CDR1 SNHLY and CDR2 FYNNEI. Losses at the gene ends were 6 bases for V and 6 bases for J; bases not matched to a gene: 6. The chain's CDR3 is CASSTTGGGQPQHF. DNA of the CDR3: TGTGCCAGCAGCACTACAGGGGGCGGTCAGCCCCAGCATTTT.

CDR3 in amino acids: CASSLGGLRTGFWESVLTF. CDR3 in DNA: TGTGCCAGCAGCTTAGGGGGGTTGCGGACAGGGTTTTGGGAAAGTGTCCTGACTTTC. The chain links TRBV7-2 to TRBJ2-6; 8 nucleotides agree with TRBD1. J lost 13 bases, V lost 1 base, and 21 bases had no gene match. CDR3 size: 19 residues. Germline V gene sequence: CDR1 SGHTA, CDR2 FQGNSA.

The chain has TRBV19 and TRBJ1-2; TRBD1 is a possible D gene (6 bases). Germline loops: CDR1 LNHDA, CDR2 SQIVND (reference sequence). V lost 7 bases, J lost 6 bases, and 9 bases lay in between. The CDR3 has 11 amino acids. The CDR3 bases are TGTGCCAGTAAGACAGGTCATGGCTACACCTTC. Protein sequence: CASKTGHGYTF.

The V gene is TRBV28, the J gene TRBJ2-7, with unresolved D. CDR1 is MDHEN, CDR2 SYDVKM, per germline. V lost 2 bases and J lost 4, with 21 bases in between. This CDR3 spans 17 amino acids. The CDR3 DNA reads TGTGCCAGCAGTTTAGGGGTACTCCGGAGTTCGGAATACGAGCAGTACTTC. This sequence encodes CASSLGVLRSSEYEQYF.

This sequence joins TRBV2 and TRBJ2-7; the D is unclear. Germline V lookup: CDR1 SNHLY, CDR2 FYNNEI. CDR3 length: 15 residues. Trimming took off 10 bases at V and 0 bases at J, with 19 bases between the two ends. CDR3 amino acids: CATLRWTEFSYEQYF. CDR3 DNA sequence: TGTGCCACCCTAAGGTGGACGGAATTCTCCTACGAGCAGTACTTC. Looking up the rest from reference TRBV2 and TRBJ2-7 gives the full variable domain: EPEVTQTPSHQVTQMGQEVILRCVPISNHLYFYWYRQILGQKVEFLVSFYNNEISEKSEIFDDQFSVERPDGSNFTLKIRSTKLEDSAMYFCATLRWTEFSYEQYFGPGTRLTVT.

V gene TRBV19 combines with J gene TRBJ1-5; D remains ambiguous. The germline V gene encodes CDR1 LNHDA and CDR2 SQIVND (reference sequence). V gave up 11 bases and J gave up 5 bases, with 10 bases separating them. This CDR3 contains 11 residues. The CDR3 is CAVGPDQPQHF. The CDR3 bases are TGTGCCGTAGGCCCTGATCAGCCCCAGCATTTT.

This chain uses TRBV12-3 or TRBV12-4 with TRBJ2-7; tentatively, D is TRBD2 (5 bases). Trimming pared 6 bases from V and 6 bases from J, leaving 12 bases between. The CDR3 is made up of 12 amino acids. CDR3 nucleotide sequence: TGTGCCAGCAGCCGCGGGCCTCTCGAGCAGTACTTC. This encodes CASSRGPLEQYF.

The rearrangement uses TRBV7-9 and TRBJ1-2; 9 bases align to TRBD1. Germline assignment: CDR1 SEHNR and CDR2 FQNEAQ (reference sequence). J lost 10 bases, V lost 1 base, and 4 bases had no gene match. The CDR3 runs 13 residues. CDR3 sequence (DNA): TGTGCCAGCAGCTTAGGGACAGGGGCTGACTACACCTTC. Residues: CASSLGTGADYTF.

The CDR3 here is CSVLDGDSYEQYF. In DNA form, the CDR3 reads TGCAGCGTTCTCGACGGGGACTCCTACGAGCAGTACTTC. The chain carries TRBV29-1 and TRBJ2-7; tentative D call: TRBD2 (5 bases). Trimming removed 5 bases from V and 0 bases from J, with 11 bases in between. The CDR3 has 13 residues. Per the germline V gene, CDR1 is SQVTM and CDR2 is ANQGSEA.

Only one count was recorded for this clonotype. This chain connects TRBV27 to TRBJ1-5, with D hard to call. The ends were cut back, 9 bases at V and 4 bases at J, with 10 bases in the middle. This CDR3 region has 12 residues. Germline V CDR1 and CDR2: MNHEY, SMNVEV (reference sequence). The CDR3 here is CASGPLNQPQHF. The DNA for the CDR3 is TGTGCCAGTGGCCCCTTAAATCAGCCCCAGCATTTT.

The rearrangement uses TRBV3-1 and TRBJ2-1; no definite D call. The CDR3 has 15 amino acids. Germline lookup yields CDR1 LGHDT and CDR2 YNNKEL (reference sequence). Trimming pared 5 bases from V and 2 bases from J, leaving 13 bases between. The CDR3 loop is CASSVGLGAYNEQFF. CDR3 DNA sequence: TGTGCCAGCAGCGTGGGCCTTGGGGCCTACAATGAGCAGTTCTTC.